This T cell receptor beta chain emerged from a study of shared clonotypes between healthy human individuals. The repertoire was sequenced with immunoSEQ multiplex PCR; TCRdb's copy has only in-frame clones and lacks some. The sample contains a few million clones, 80% to 95% of which appear only once. Germline V CDR1 and CDR2: SGHAT, FQDESV (reference sequence). CDR3 length equals 14 residues. V gave up 2 bases and J gave up 3 bases, with 7 bases separating them. The clonotype originates from a man between 18 and 29 years old in good health. Some clones in this sample may be carry-over from other donors' samples. The material sequenced was naive CD4+ T cells from PBMCs. The subset: CD45RA+ positively selected. The genes are TRBV11-1 and TRBJ1-4; TRBD1 is a possible D gene (5 bases). CDR3 coding DNA: TGTGCCAGCAGCTTACGACAGTCTAATGAAAAACTGTTTTTT. Translated: CASSLRQSNEKLFF.